This paragraph covers one T cell receptor (beta chain) sequence. Its specificity is unknown. V was clipped by 6 bases and J by 5 bases; unmatched bases: 6. The CDR3 contains 14 residues. Germline V CDR1 and CDR2: WNHNN, SYGVQD (reference sequence). This sample is part of a study of cytomegalovirus exposure and HLA in healthy donors. Notes on the study in general: In a later analysis, the majority of CMV-associated beta chains seemingly showed HLA restriction. Most TCR sequences showed up rarely, but some public TCRs showed up in many donors. Per a later analysis, approximately 16,000 TCR beta sequences showed association with HLA alleles at 0.05 false discovery rate.

PCR employed 60 Vbeta and 13 Jbeta primers. The table came from immunoSEQ multiplex PCR; TCRdb's copy has only in-frame clones and leaves some out. In the table there are 110,000 or so clones, roughly three quarters of which are singletons. The TCR originated in a man aged 45-65 years in good health and CMV-seropositive. Sequenced material: PBMCs. V gene TRBV10-1 combines with J gene TRBJ2-3, with 9 positions matching TRBD1. CDR3 DNA: TGCGCCAGCAGGACAGGGGGAGCGGGAGATACGCAGTATTTT. This translates into CASRTGGAGDTQYF.